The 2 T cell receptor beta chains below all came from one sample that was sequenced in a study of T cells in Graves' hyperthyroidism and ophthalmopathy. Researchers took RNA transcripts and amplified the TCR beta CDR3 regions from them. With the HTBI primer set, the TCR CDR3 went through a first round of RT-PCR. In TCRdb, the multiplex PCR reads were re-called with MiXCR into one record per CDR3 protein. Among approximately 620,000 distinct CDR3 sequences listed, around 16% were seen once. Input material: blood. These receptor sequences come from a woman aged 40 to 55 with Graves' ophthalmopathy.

The CDR3 coding sequence is TGTGCCAGCAGTCCCCCCAACGGGGGCCGCGGCTACACCTTC. Translated, it gives CASSPPNGGRGYTF. The J gene is TRBJ1-2, the V gene TRBV28; TRBD1 is a possible D gene (6 bases). V was cut by 5 bases and J by 8 bases, with 18 bases left in between. From germline, CDR1 is MDHEN and CDR2 SYDVKM. The CDR3 runs to 14 residues.

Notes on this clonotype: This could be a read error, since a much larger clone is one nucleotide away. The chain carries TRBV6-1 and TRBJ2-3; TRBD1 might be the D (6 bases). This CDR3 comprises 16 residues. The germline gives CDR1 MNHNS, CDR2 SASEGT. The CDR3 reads CASSEERGFVTDMQYF. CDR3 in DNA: TGTGCCAGCAGTGAAGAAAGGGGGTTTGTCACAGATATGCAGTATTTT.